This TCR beta chain was sequenced for a study of cytomegalovirus exposure and HLA in healthy donors. Study-level points and caveats: It was reported that the classifier diagnosed cytomegalovirus status with high specificity and sensitivity in both the original and validation cohorts. Earlier analysis looked at TCR beta V segments, and most were productive about 87% or about 30% of the time.

The PCR employed 60 Vbeta primers together with 13 Jbeta primers. Repertoires were generated with immunoSEQ multiplex PCR, while TCRdb's copy carries only in-frame clones and drops some. The repertoire consists of around 110,000 clones, with about 69% occurring once and the leading ten covering 1.6%. In regard to this clone: Its antigen is as yet unknown.

Looked up from germline, CDR1 is SGHAT and CDR2 is FQNNGV. The CDR3 sequence is 14 residues long. V gave up 6 bases and J gave up 3 bases, with 15 bases separating them. Specimen: PBMCs. This chain connects TRBV11-2 to TRBJ2-7; tentatively, D is TRBD2 (6 bases). The TCR sequence derives from a woman under 30 in good health and CMV-seronegative. CDR3 coding DNA: TGTGCCAGCAGGGGAGGTCCAACCTACTACGAGCAGTACTTC. Protein: CASRGGPTYYEQYF.